This T cell receptor (beta chain) was identified in a study of blood T cell repertoires in COVID-19. Study as a whole: Samples taken during acute and convalescent COVID-19 were collected in the United States, Italy and Spain. PBMCs, B-cell-depleted T cells, or T cells were the source of the cDNA or gDNA that made up the material.

Source study methods: Counts of nucleated cells, estimated from reference gene primer amplification, were obtained. The repertoire was sequenced with immunoSEQ multiplex PCR; TCRdb's copy has only in-frame clones and lacks some. D and trimming come from the DNA, and the V and J calls and clone size come from that table. The data hold around 65,000 clones, with around 86% observed a single time. The CDR3 spans 15 residues. Germline CDR1 reads MNHEY; CDR2 reads SMNVEV (reference sequence). Losses at the gene ends were 5 bases for V and 4 bases for J; bases not matched to a gene: 11. The TCR comes from a human donor in a cohort sampled during active COVID-19. The genes are TRBV27 and TRBJ2-7; 7 bases line up with TRBD1. Sample: peripheral blood. CDR3: CASSRDRVRLYEQYF. Here the CDR3 DNA reads TGTGCCAGCAGTAGAGACAGGGTTAGGCTTTACGAGCAGTACTTC.